The 31 T cell receptor beta chains reported below all come from one sample, sequenced in a study of control samples from healthy donors and cancer patients. Assay: immunoSEQ multiplex PCR; the TCRdb copy retains only in-frame clones and omits some. Among some 100,000 clones listed, around three quarters were seen once. Sequenced material: blood. All receptors come from a woman under 40 in good health.

The rearrangement links TRBV12-3 or TRBV12-4 to TRBJ2-7, with a weak D call TRBD2 (5 bases). The CDR3 consists of 12 residues. V gave up 5 bases and J gave up 3 bases, with 8 bases separating them. CDR3 in amino acids: CASSLGIYEQYF. DNA for the CDR3: TGTGCCAGCAGTCTCGGGATCTACGAGCAGTACTTC.

This chain connects TRBV10-3 to TRBJ2-2, with 9 bases fitting TRBD1. J lost 6 bases, V lost 1 base, and 3 bases had no gene match. The CDR3 has 15 amino acids. Germline values: CDR1 ENHRY, CDR2 SYGVKD. The CDR3 bases are TGTGCCATCAGTGAGTGGGGACAGGGCCCCGGGGAGCTGTTTTTT. As protein: CAISEWGQGPGELFF.

The genes are TRBV5-6 and TRBJ1-2; 8 bases line up with TRBD1. The CDR3 runs to 16 residues. From germline, CDR1 is SGHDT and CDR2 YYEEEE. Trimming took 4 bases from V and 4 from J; bases not matched to a gene: 12. Here the CDR3 reads CASSHHRTGWFYGYTF. For the CDR3, the DNA is TGTGCCAGCAGCCACCACCGGACAGGGTGGTTCTATGGCTACACCTTC.

V gene TRBV30 combines with J gene TRBJ1-1, with a weak D call TRBD1 (6 bases). The CDR3 covers 14 residues. The germline V gene has CDR1 GTSNPN and CDR2 SVGIG (reference sequence). Trimming took off 3 bases at V and 2 bases at J, with 13 bases between the two ends. CDR3 sequence reads: CAWREGHLNTEAFF. In nucleotides, the CDR3 is TGTGCCTGGAGAGAGGGACACCTTAACACTGAAGCTTTCTTT.

V usage is TRBV7-9 and J usage is TRBJ1-2, with a weak D call TRBD1 (5 bases). Germline V gene lookup returns CDR1 SEHNR and CDR2 FQNEAQ (reference sequence). The CDR3 totals 15 residues. V was cut by 3 bases and J by 2 bases, with 13 bases left in between. The CDR3 nucleotides are TGTGCCAGCAGCTTGGGAGGGGCGCCCAACTATGGCTACACCTTC. This codes for CASSLGGAPNYGYTF.

The chain is built from TRBV9 and TRBJ1-6, with a weak D call TRBD1 (5 bases). The CDR3 consists of 17 residues. Between the trimmed V and J ends, which lost 0 bases and 6 bases, there was a span of 16 bases. Germline V gives CDR1 SGDLS, CDR2 YYNGEE. CDR3 sequence reads: CASSVGGSGTSNSPLHF. As DNA, the CDR3 is TGTGCCAGCAGCGTAGGGGGGTCAGGGACTTCTAATTCACCCCTCCACTTT. The full variable domain, with the rest looked up from reference TRBV9 and TRBJ1-6, is DSGVTQTPKHLITATGQRVTLRCSPRSGDLSVYWYQQSLDQGLQFLIQYYNGEERAKGNILERFSAQQFPDLHSELNLSSLELGDSALYFCASSVGGSGTSNSPLHFGNGTRLTVT.

This clone was seen only once. The V gene is TRBV13, the J gene TRBJ2-4; the D gene is possibly TRBD2 (6 bases). The V gene lost 5 bases and the J gene lost 0 bases, with 20 bases spanning the gap. The CDR3 spans 18 residues. Germline lookup yields CDR1 PRHDT and CDR2 FYEKMQ (reference sequence). The CDR3 here is CASSGFGGNGLAKNIQYF. CDR3 coding DNA: TGTGCCAGCAGCGGTTTTGGAGGGAACGGTCTAGCCAAAAACATTCAGTACTTC.

This rearrangement joins TRBV5-1 to TRBJ2-7; D not resolved. Germline CDR1 reads SGHRS; CDR2 reads YFSETQ. The V end was cut by 1 base, the J end by 4 bases, with 9 bases between. This CDR3 contains 13 residues. CDR3 protein: CASSLRVGYEQYF. CDR3 sequence (DNA): TGCGCCAGCAGCTTGCGGGTAGGTTACGAGCAGTACTTC.

Only one count was recorded for this clone. The chain carries TRBV5-4 and TRBJ2-5; 8 bases match TRBD2. After removal of 4 bases from V and 1 base from J, the junction contained 3 bases not matched to a gene. Germline lookup yields CDR1 SGHNT and CDR2 YYREEE (reference sequence). The CDR3 totals 14 residues. The CDR3 here is CASSAGTSQETQYF. The CDR3, as DNA: TGTGCCAGCAGCGCCGGGACTAGCCAAGAGACCCAGTACTTC.

The J gene is TRBJ1-6, the V gene TRBV9; D is perhaps TRBD1 (6 bases). The CDR3 contains 15 residues. V lost 4 bases to trimming and J lost 9 bases, with 17 bases between them. Germline V gene data show CDR1 as SGDLS and CDR2 as YYNGEE. The CDR3 DNA sequence: TGTGCCAGCAGCACAACGACAGGAACCACTTCACCCCTCCACTTT. Translated: CASSTTTGTTSPLHF.

The sample holds one count of this clone. V is TRBV12-5 and J is TRBJ2-1; 15 nucleotides align to TRBD2. The CDR3 extends over 16 amino acids. From germline, CDR1 is LGHNT and CDR2 FRNRAP. The V segment lost 4 bases and the J segment 9 bases; nucleotides outside the gene matches: 7. CDR3 region: CASGWTSGGAQREQFF. Here the CDR3 DNA reads TGTGCTAGTGGTTGGACTAGCGGGGGGGCTCAGCGTGAGCAGTTCTTC.

The chain uses TRBV9 and TRBJ2-3, with 7 positions matching TRBD2. V dropped 4 bases and J dropped 0; count of bases not matched to a gene: 17. The CDR3 contains 19 residues. The germline V gene encodes CDR1 SGDLS and CDR2 YYNGEE. The CDR3 region has the DNA TGTGCCAGCAGCCCACAGCCAGGGAGGGGAAGGACTAGCACAGATACGCAGTATTTT. It is translated as CASSPQPGRGRTSTDTQYF.

The chain links TRBV18 to TRBJ2-5; possible D gene TRBD2, 5 bases. The CDR3 contains 15 residues. V lost 2 bases and J 5 bases, leaving 15 bases between the germline ends. CDR1 KGHSH and CDR2 LQKENI come from the germline V gene. CDR3: CASSPGGLLPETQYF. The CDR3 DNA is TGTGCCAGCTCACCAGGCGGGTTACTACCGGAGACCCAGTACTTC.

This clone showed up just a few times. The chain employs TRBV24-1 and TRBJ1-5, with D uncertain. CDR1 is KGHDR and CDR2 is SFDVKD in the germline V gene. This CDR3 has 15 amino acids. V gave up 0 bases and J gave up 0 bases, with 5 bases separating them. DNA of the CDR3: TGTGCCACCAGTGATTTGTCATTTAGCAATCAGCCCCAGCATTTT. It translates to CATSDLSFSNQPQHF.

The chain uses TRBV5-4 and TRBJ1-3, with D tentatively TRBD1 (5 bases). The CDR3 has 15 amino acids. Germline CDR1 reads SGHNT; CDR2 reads YYREEE (reference sequence). V lost 3 bases, J lost 1 base, and 11 bases lay in between. The CDR3 spells CASSSGERSGNTIYF. As DNA, the CDR3 is TGTGCCAGCAGCTCGGGGGAACGGTCTGGAAACACCATATATTTT.

CDR3 region: CASRKDRVNYGYTF. The CDR3 DNA reads as TGTGCCAGCAGAAAGGACAGAGTTAACTATGGCTACACCTTC. The chain has TRBV2 and TRBJ1-2; D possibly corresponds to TRBD1 (6 bases). CDR1 SNHLY and CDR2 FYNNEI come from the germline V gene. This CDR3 contains 14 residues. Trimming took off 6 bases at V and 1 base at J, with 12 bases between the two ends.

The chain combines TRBV25-1 with TRBJ1-2, with 7 bases that match TRBD1. V dropped 3 bases and J dropped 7; count of bases not matched to a gene: 2. The CDR3 runs 12 residues. CDR1 and CDR2 (germline): MGHDK, SYGVNS. The CDR3 coding sequence is TGTGCCAGCAGTGAGGACAGGCTTGGCTACACCTTC. Translation: CASSEDRLGYTF.

The J gene is TRBJ1-1, the V gene TRBV18; unclear D gene. V was pared by 2 bases and J by 3 bases, with 16 bases between. Germline V gene sequence: CDR1 KGHSH, CDR2 LQKENI. This CDR3 region has 16 residues. The CDR3 sequence: CASSPWTLTVDTEAFF. CDR3 nucleotides: TGTGCCAGCTCACCATGGACCCTTACGGTGGACACTGAAGCTTTCTTT.

This clone was observed a few times. V and J are TRBV7-2 and TRBJ2-1, with 11 bases matching TRBD2. The CDR3 loop spans 15 amino acids. Germline-derived CDR1 and CDR2 are SGHTA and FQGNSA. Losses at the gene ends were 5 bases for V and 7 bases for J; bases not matched to a gene: 7. CDR3 sequence (DNA): TGTGCCAGCAGCATTAGCGGGGGGGCCCGGAATGAGCAGTTCTTC. Encoded protein: CASSISGGARNEQFF.

The chain employs TRBV5-4 and TRBJ2-4, with D possibly TRBD1 on 7 matching bases. The CDR3 totals 18 residues. V lost 2 bases to trimming and J lost 0 bases, with 18 bases between them. CDR1 and CDR2 (germline): SGHNT, YYREEE (reference sequence). The CDR3 DNA follows: TGTGCCAGCAGCTTATCAGGGGGGCTCGCCGTAGCCAAAAACATTCAGTACTTC. It translates to CASSLSGGLAVAKNIQYF.

The CDR3, as DNA: TGCAGTGTAAGATGGACAGATACGCAGTATTTT. Encoded protein: CSVRWTDTQYF. This chain links TRBV20-1 with TRBJ2-3; D remains ambiguous. Germline values: CDR1 DFQATT, CDR2 SNEGSKA (reference sequence). The CDR3 sequence is 11 residues long. Trimming shortened V by 7 bases and J by 3 bases, and 8 bases separated the two germline ends.

The rearrangement joins TRBV18 to TRBJ2-2; TRBD1 aligns across 8 bases. This CDR3 spans 17 amino acids. Germline V lookup: CDR1 KGHSH, CDR2 LQKENI. The V and J ends lost 3 bases and 1 base, in that order; junction bases with no gene match: 7. The CDR3, as DNA: TGTGCCAGCTCACCGTCAGGACAGGGTCGGAACACCGGGGAGCTGTTTTTT. It encodes CASSPSGQGRNTGELFF.

In its sample, this clone was seen a few times. V and J are TRBV30 and TRBJ1-2, with 7 bases lining up with TRBD1. The CDR3 sequence is 18 residues long. Trimming took 3 bases from V and 0 from J; bases not matched to a gene: 16. CDR1 is GTSNPN, CDR2 SVGIG, per germline (reference sequence). The CDR3 loop reads CAWSEKTIGQASNYGYTF. The DNA for the CDR3 is TGTGCCTGGAGCGAGAAAACGATAGGACAGGCATCTAACTATGGCTACACCTTC.

The V call is TRBV2, the J call TRBJ1-2; 9 nucleotides align to TRBD1. This CDR3 is built from 13 residues. Germline V lookup: CDR1 SNHLY, CDR2 FYNNEI. V lost 5 bases, J lost 5 bases, and 3 bases stayed unmatched. CDR3 amino acids: CASSRDREYGYTF. Here the CDR3 DNA reads TGTGCCAGCAGTCGGGACAGGGAGTATGGCTACACCTTC.

The chain is built from TRBV7-3 and TRBJ2-3; 7 bases fit TRBD2. The J segment lost 0 bases and the V segment lost 2 bases, leaving 5 bases of the junction unmatched. Germline CDR1 reads SGHTA; CDR2 reads FQGTGA. CDR3 length: 16 amino acids. Here the CDR3 reads CASSLGHGGSTDTQYF. The CDR3 nucleotides are TGTGCCAGCAGCTTAGGTCACGGGGGGAGCACAGATACGCAGTATTTT.

This clone was seen a handful of times. The J gene is TRBJ1-3, the V gene TRBV10-2; unclear D gene. Trimming stripped 0 bases from V and 8 bases from J, with 8 bases between. This CDR3 is built from 13 residues. CDR1 and CDR2 from the germline V gene are WSHSY and SAAADI. The CDR3 DNA sequence: TGCGCCAGCAGTGAGTCAGGTGTGGACACCATATATTTT. Translated, it gives CASSESGVDTIYF.

The chain couples TRBV11-2 to TRBJ2-7, with a weak D call TRBD2 (6 bases). The CDR3 is 16 amino acids. Looked up from germline, CDR1 is SGHAT and CDR2 is FQNNGV. Trimming took off 1 base at V and 2 bases at J, with 15 bases between the two ends. The CDR3 nucleotides read TGTGCCAGCAGCTTAGTCACGGGGGTAAATGCCTACGAGCAGTACTTC. It encodes CASSLVTGVNAYEQYF.

This clone was observed a few times. The chain couples TRBV7-2 to TRBJ1-2, with 10 bases matching TRBD1. The germline CDR1 and CDR2 sequences are SGHTA and FQGNSA. The CDR3 loop spans 14 amino acids. The V segment lost 5 bases and the J segment 7 bases; nucleotides outside the gene matches: 7. The CDR3 coding sequence is TGTGCCAGCAGCGACGGACAGGGGGAAGGTGGCTACACCTTC. Translating it yields CASSDGQGEGGYTF.

This clone was seen a handful of times. This chain joins TRBV7-2 and TRBJ2-7; D remains unclear. Trimming pared 1 base from V and 1 base from J, leaving 5 bases between. The CDR3 extends over 13 amino acids. Germline V CDR1 and CDR2: SGHTA, FQGNSA. The CDR3 sequence: CASSLGDSYEQYF. In DNA form, the CDR3 reads TGTGCCAGCAGCTTAGGGGATTCCTACGAGCAGTACTTC.

The chain recombines TRBV19 with TRBJ1-5, with TRBD1 matching 7 bases. From germline, CDR1 is LNHDA and CDR2 SQIVND (reference sequence). CDR3 length equals 18 residues. J was trimmed by 0 bases and V by 5 bases; bases with no gene match: 13. The CDR3 region is CASSWEQGPVFSNQPQHF. In DNA form, the CDR3 reads TGTGCCAGTAGTTGGGAACAGGGGCCGGTTTTTAGCAATCAGCCCCAGCATTTT.

J is TRBJ2-5 and V is TRBV6-6, with no clear D. The germline V gene has CDR1 MNHNY and CDR2 SVGAGI (reference sequence). This CDR3 spans 12 amino acids. V lost 0 bases to trimming and J lost 4 bases, with 3 bases between them. CDR3 coding DNA: TGTGCCAGCAGTTACTCCGCAGAGACCCAGTACTTC. Its translation is CASSYSAETQYF.